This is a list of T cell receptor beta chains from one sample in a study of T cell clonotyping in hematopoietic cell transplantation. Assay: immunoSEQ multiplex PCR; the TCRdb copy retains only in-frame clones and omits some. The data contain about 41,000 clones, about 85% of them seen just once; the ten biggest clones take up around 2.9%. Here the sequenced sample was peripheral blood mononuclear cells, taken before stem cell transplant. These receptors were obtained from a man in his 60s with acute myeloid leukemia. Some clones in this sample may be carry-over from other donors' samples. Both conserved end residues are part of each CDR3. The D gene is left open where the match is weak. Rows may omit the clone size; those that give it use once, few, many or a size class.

CASGGFTDTQYF TGTGCCAGCGGGGGTTTCACAGATACGCAGTATTTT TRBV6-5 . . TRBJ2-3
CASSEVPNSGTGEASPLHF TGTGCCAGCAGTGAAGTTCCGAACTCCGGGACAGGGGAGGCTTCACCCCTCCACTTT TRBV6-1 . TRBD1 TRBJ1-6
CASSTNGAEAFF TGTGCCAGCAGCACCAACGGGGCTGAAGCTTTCTTT TRBV11-2 . . TRBJ1-1
CASSIGGQGGRETQYF TGTGCCAGTAGTATCGGGGGACAAGGGGGGCGGGAGACCCAGTACTTC TRBV19 . . TRBJ2-5
CASSKGRPTRNSPLHF TGTGCCAGCAGCAAAGGGAGGCCGACTAGGAATTCACCCCTCCACTTT TRBV21-1 . . TRBJ1-6
CASSPRTGNTGELFF TGTGCCAGCAGCCCCCGGACAGGGAACACCGGGGAGCTGTTTTTT TRBV9 . TRBD1 TRBJ2-2
CASSQRGEANYGYTF TGCGCCAGCAGCCAACGGGGGGAAGCTAACTATGGCTACACCTTC TRBV4-1 . . TRBJ1-2
CAQSQQGGETQYF TGTGCCCAAAGCCAACAGGGGGGCGAGACCCAGTACTTC TRBV5-4 . TRBD1 TRBJ2-5
CASSPDRGNTEAFF TGTGCCAGCAGCCCCGACAGGGGGAACACTGAAGCTTTCTTT TRBV11-1 . TRBD1 TRBJ1-1
CASSNRDSYGYTF TGTGCCAGTAGTAACCGGGACAGCTATGGCTACACCTTC TRBV19 . TRBD1 TRBJ1-2
CASSRAGGDNEQFF TGTGCCAGCAGCCGAGCCGGGGGGGACAATGAGCAGTTCTTC TRBV25-1 . TRBD2 TRBJ2-1
CATTPNRGYSPLHF TGTGCTACTACCCCAAACAGGGGCTACTCACCCCTCCACTTT TRBV30 . TRBD1 TRBJ1-6
CASSLTVTGRSSYEQYF TGCGCCAGCAGCTTGACCGTAACAGGTAGGAGCTCCTACGAGCAGTACTTC TRBV5-1 . . TRBJ2-7
CASSLVSGPLSYNSPLHF TGTGCCAGCAGCTTGGTATCAGGACCCCTGAGTTATAATTCACCCCTCCACTTT TRBV5-4 . . TRBJ1-6
CASSRGRGEGEQFF TGTGCCAGCAGCCGGGGGCGAGGGGAGGGTGAGCAGTTCTTC TRBV7-3 . . TRBJ2-1
CASSQDRGRGYTF TGTGCCAGCAGTCAGGACAGGGGCCGGGGCTACACCTTC TRBV11-2 . TRBD1 TRBJ1-2
CSVVGGDTQYF TGCAGCGTTGTAGGTGGAGATACGCAGTATTTT TRBV29-1 . . TRBJ2-3
CASSLGGGTNSPLHF TGTGCCAGCAGCTTAGGAGGAGGGACCAATTCACCCCTCCACTTT TRBV7-2 . . TRBJ1-6
CASSLFEETQYF TGTGCCAGCAGCTTATTCGAGGAGACCCAGTACTTC TRBV7-2 few . TRBJ2-5
CASAGSSTQETQYF TGTGCCAGCGCCGGGAGCAGTACCCAAGAGACCCAGTACTTC TRBV5-6 . . TRBJ2-5
CASSQGLRQTEAFF TGCGCCAGCAGCCAAGGGCTCCGACAAACTGAAGCTTTCTTT TRBV4-3 . . TRBJ1-1
CASSQDSRGNQPQHF TGCGCCAGCAGCCAAGATAGCAGGGGAAATCAGCCCCAGCATTTT TRBV4-3 . . TRBJ1-5
CSVDRINTGELFF TGCAGCGTTGACAGGATAAACACCGGGGAGCTGTTTTTT TRBV29-1 . . TRBJ2-2
CASQFTGDGYGYTF TGTGCCAGCCAGTTTACAGGGGATGGGTATGGCTACACCTTC TRBV4-2 . TRBD1 TRBJ1-2
CASSPESEVSYEQYF TGCGCCAGCAGCCCCGAAAGTGAGGTCTCCTACGAGCAGTACTTC TRBV4-3 . . TRBJ2-7
CASSLIQRGGRETQYF TGTGCCAGCAGCTTAATCCAGCGGGGGGGCCGAGAGACCCAGTACTTC TRBV7-2 . TRBD2 TRBJ2-5
CASSLAGGNYEQYF TGTGCCAGCAGCTTAGCTGGAGGGAACTACGAGCAGTACTTC TRBV7-9 . . TRBJ2-7
CASSLRTSGTTGTDTQYF TGTGCCAGCAGCTTGAGAACTAGCGGGACAACTGGCACAGATACGCAGTATTTT TRBV11-3 once TRBD2 TRBJ2-3
CASSLSNQPQHF TGTGCCAGTAGTCTTAGCAATCAGCCCCAGCATTTT TRBV19 . . TRBJ1-5
CASSFGTGGAYGYTF TGTGCCAGCAGCTTCGGGACAGGGGGCGCCTATGGCTACACCTTC TRBV11-3 few TRBD1 TRBJ1-2
CASTRTGLYNEQFF TGTGCCAGCACCCGGACAGGGCTCTACAATGAGCAGTTCTTC TRBV28 once TRBD1 TRBJ2-1
CASSASGTDNQPQHF TGTGCCAGCAGCGCCTCCGGGACGGATAATCAGCCCCAGCATTTT TRBV7-2 . . TRBJ1-5
CASSLVTGGNQPQHF TGCGCCAGCAGCTTGGTTACAGGGGGCAATCAGCCCCAGCATTTT TRBV5-1 . TRBD1 TRBJ1-5
CASTVSSYEQYF TGTGCCAGCACAGTGAGCTCCTACGAGCAGTACTTC TRBV28 once . TRBJ2-7
CASSSEDRGLYEQYF TGTGCCAGCAGCAGTGAGGACAGGGGGCTGTACGAGCAGTACTTC TRBV28 . TRBD1 TRBJ2-7
CASSYGGVREQYF TGTGCCAGCAGTTACGGGGGGGTGAGGGAGCAGTACTTC TRBV6-5 . TRBD2 TRBJ2-7
CASSSLRGGNTIYF TGTGCCAGCAGTTCCTTGAGGGGGGGAAACACCATATATTTT TRBV6-5 once . TRBJ1-3
CASSPRGLDVEQYF TGCGCCAGCAGCCCCCGGGGACTAGATGTCGAGCAGTACTTC TRBV5-1 . TRBD2 TRBJ2-7
CASSRPDSASYEQYF TGCGCCAGCAGCCGTCCGGACAGTGCGTCCTACGAGCAGTACTTC TRBV5-1 . . TRBJ2-7
CASSGAGTPSYEQYF TGTGCCAGCAGCGGCGCCGGGACTCCTTCCTACGAGCAGTACTTC TRBV5-6 . . TRBJ2-7